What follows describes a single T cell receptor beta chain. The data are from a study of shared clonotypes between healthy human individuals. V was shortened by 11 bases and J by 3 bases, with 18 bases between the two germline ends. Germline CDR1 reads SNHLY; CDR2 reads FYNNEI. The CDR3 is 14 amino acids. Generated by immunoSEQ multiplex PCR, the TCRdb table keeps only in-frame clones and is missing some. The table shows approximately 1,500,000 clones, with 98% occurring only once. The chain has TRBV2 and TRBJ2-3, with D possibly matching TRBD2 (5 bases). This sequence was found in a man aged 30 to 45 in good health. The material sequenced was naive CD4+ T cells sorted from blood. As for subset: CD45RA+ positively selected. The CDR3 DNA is TGTGCCTCCAAGTGGGTGGGAGTAACAGATACGCAGTATTTT. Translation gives CASKWVGVTDTQYF.